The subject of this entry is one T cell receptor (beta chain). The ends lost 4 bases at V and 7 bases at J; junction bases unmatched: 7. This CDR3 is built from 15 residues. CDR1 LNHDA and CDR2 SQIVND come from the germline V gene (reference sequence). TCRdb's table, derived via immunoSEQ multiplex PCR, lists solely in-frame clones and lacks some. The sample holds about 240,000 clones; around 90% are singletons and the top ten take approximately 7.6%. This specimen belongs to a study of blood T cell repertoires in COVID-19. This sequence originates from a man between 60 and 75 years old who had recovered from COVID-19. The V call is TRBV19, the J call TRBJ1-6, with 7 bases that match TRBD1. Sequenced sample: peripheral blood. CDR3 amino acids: CASSTRQGRNSPLHF. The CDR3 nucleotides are TGTGCCAGTAGTACCCGACAGGGCCGGAATTCACCCCTCCACTTT.